Shown below are 5 T cell receptor beta chains from a single sample sequenced in a study of cytomegalovirus exposure and HLA in healthy donors. In the PCR, 60 Vbeta and 13 Jbeta primers were used. Assay: immunoSEQ multiplex PCR; the TCRdb copy retains only in-frame clones and omits some. The repertoire consists of about 120,000 clones, with approximately 80% occurring once and the leading ten covering about 3.9%. The sample taken for sequencing was PBMCs. These receptors were obtained from a human donor in good health.

The genes are TRBV7-9 and TRBJ1-2; D remains ambiguous. CDR3 length: 13 residues. Germline assignment: CDR1 SEHNR and CDR2 FQNEAQ (reference sequence). V lost 1 base and J lost 5, with 8 bases in between. The CDR3 loop reads CASSLGAPYGYTF. The CDR3 region has the DNA TGTGCCAGCAGCTTAGGGGCCCCATATGGCTACACCTTC.

V is TRBV4-1 and J is TRBJ1-5; unclear D gene. Trimming took 4 bases from V and 3 from J, leaving 10 bases between them. Germline loops: CDR1 MGHRA, CDR2 YSYEKL. CDR3 length equals 14 residues. For the CDR3, the DNA is TGCGCCAGCAGCCTTAACACCTTCAATCAGCCCCAGCATTTT. It encodes CASSLNTFNQPQHF.

This chain links TRBV28 with TRBJ1-1, with TRBD1 matching 8 bases. The junction had 5 bases not matched to a gene; V was cut back by 5 bases and J by 0 bases. This CDR3 is built from 15 residues. Germline V lookup: CDR1 MDHEN, CDR2 SYDVKM. This CDR3 is CASSVGTGMNTEAFF. The CDR3 nucleotides are TGTGCCAGCAGTGTCGGGACAGGCATGAACACTGAAGCTTTCTTT.

The chain carries TRBV29-1 and TRBJ2-3; 7 bases are a match to TRBD2. The CDR3 is 13 residues long. CDR1 is SQVTM, CDR2 ANQGSEA, per germline. The ends lost 8 bases at V and 4 bases at J; junction bases unmatched: 9. CDR3 nucleotide sequence: TGCAGCCTCAAAACGGGAGGTGCAGATACGCAGTATTTT. As protein: CSLKTGGADTQYF.

The chain carries TRBV21-1 and TRBJ1-5; the table's D call, TRBD1, has no DNA check behind it. TRBV21-1 is a documented pseudogene. This CDR3 has 18 residues. The CDR3: CASSKVVGTGESNQPQHF. Written as DNA, the CDR3 is TGTGCCAGCAGCAAAGTCGTAGGGACAGGGGAAAGCAATCAGCCCCAGCATTTT.